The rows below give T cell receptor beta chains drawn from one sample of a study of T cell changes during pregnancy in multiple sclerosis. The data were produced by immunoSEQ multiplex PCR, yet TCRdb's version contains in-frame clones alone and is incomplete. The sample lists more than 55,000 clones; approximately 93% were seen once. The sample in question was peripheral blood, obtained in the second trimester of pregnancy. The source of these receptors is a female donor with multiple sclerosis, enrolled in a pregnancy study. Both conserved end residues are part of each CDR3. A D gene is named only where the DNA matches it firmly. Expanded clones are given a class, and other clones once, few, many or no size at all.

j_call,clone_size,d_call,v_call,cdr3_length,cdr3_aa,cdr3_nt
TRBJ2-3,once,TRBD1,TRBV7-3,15,CASSMGTGLWDTQYF,TGTGCCAGCAGCATGGGGACAGGGCTTTGGGATACGCAGTATTTT
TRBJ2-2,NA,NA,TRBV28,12,CASRGPAGELFF,TGTGCCAGCAGGGGGCCGGCCGGGGAGCTGTTTTTT
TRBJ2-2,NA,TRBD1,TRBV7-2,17,CASSLVLSDREDGELFF,TGTGCCAGCAGCTTAGTTTTATCGGACAGGGAAGACGGGGAGCTGTTTTTT
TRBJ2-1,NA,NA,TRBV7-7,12,CASSPPGGEQFF,TGTGCCAGCAGCCCCCCGGGTGGTGAGCAGTTCTTC
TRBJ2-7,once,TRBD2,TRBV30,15,CAWSVHSGIRYEQYF,TGTGCCTGGAGTGTGCATAGCGGGATCAGGTACGAGCAGTACTTC
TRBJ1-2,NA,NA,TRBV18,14,CASSPRAGNYGYTF,TGTGCCAGCTCACCCCGGGCAGGGAACTATGGCTACACCTTC
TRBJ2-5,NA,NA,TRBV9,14,CASSVVGGAETQYF,TGTGCCAGCAGCGTAGTTGGGGGGGCAGAGACCCAGTACTTC
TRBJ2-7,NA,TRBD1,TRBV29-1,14,CSVVSGTGGYEQYF,TGCAGCGTTGTATCCGGGACAGGGGGCTACGAGCAGTACTTC
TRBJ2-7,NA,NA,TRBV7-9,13,CASSLGGVREQYF,TGTGCCAGCAGCTTAGGCGGGGTTCGGGAGCAGTACTTC
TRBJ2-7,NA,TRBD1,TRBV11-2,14,CASSSGTGTYEQYF,TGTGCCAGCAGCTCGGGGACAGGGACCTACGAGCAGTACTTC
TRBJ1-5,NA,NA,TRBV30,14,CAWSVIGGNQPQHF,TGTGCCTGGAGTGTAATAGGGGGCAATCAGCCCCAGCATTTT
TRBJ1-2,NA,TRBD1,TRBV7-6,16,CASSLLGQSTESGYTF,TGTGCCAGCAGCTTATTGGGACAGTCAACCGAATCGGGCTACACCTTC
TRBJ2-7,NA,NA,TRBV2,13,CASKGVGGYEQYF,TGTGCCAGCAAAGGGGTGGGGGGTTACGAGCAGTACTTC
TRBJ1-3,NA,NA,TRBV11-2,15,CASSLARRARNTIYF,TGTGCCAGCAGCTTAGCTCGGAGGGCTCGAAACACCATATATTTT
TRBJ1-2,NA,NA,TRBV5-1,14,CASSQSGNNYGYTF,TGCGCCAGCAGCCAGTCGGGGAATAACTATGGCTACACCTTC
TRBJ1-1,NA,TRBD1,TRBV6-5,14,CASSTRQGVGEAFF,TGTGCCAGCAGTACCCGACAGGGGGTCGGTGAAGCTTTCTTT
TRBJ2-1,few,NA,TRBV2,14,CASSFYFTGNEQFF,TGTGCCAGCAGTTTCTACTTCACAGGGAATGAGCAGTTCTTC
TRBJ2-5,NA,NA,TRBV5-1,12,CASRDNQETQYF,TGCGCCAGCCGGGACAACCAAGAGACCCAGTACTTC
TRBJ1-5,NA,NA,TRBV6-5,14,CASSYSYSNQPQHF,TGTGCCAGCAGTTACAGCTATAGCAATCAGCCCCAGCATTTT
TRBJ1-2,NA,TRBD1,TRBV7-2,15,CASSYRTGDRYGYTF,TGTGCCAGCAGCTATCGGACAGGCGATCGCTATGGCTACACCTTC
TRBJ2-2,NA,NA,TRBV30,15,CAWSVRWPGTGELFF,TGTGCCTGGAGTGTACGGTGGCCGGGCACCGGGGAGCTGTTTTTT
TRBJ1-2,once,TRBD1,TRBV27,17,CASSLRQSGGSLYGYTF,TGTGCCAGCAGTTTACGCCAATCAGGGGGTTCCCTCTATGGCTACACCTTC
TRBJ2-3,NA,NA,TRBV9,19,CASSAYQNLYPGATDTQYF,TGTGCCAGCAGCGCCTACCAAAATTTGTACCCCGGAGCGACAGATACGCAGTATTTT
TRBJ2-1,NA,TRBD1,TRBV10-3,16,CAISAGRQGAYNEQFF,TGTGCCATCAGTGCAGGTAGGCAGGGGGCCTACAATGAGCAGTTCTTC
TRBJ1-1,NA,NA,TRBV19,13,CASSRGGNTEAFF,TGTGCCAGTAGTAGAGGGGGGAACACTGAAGCTTTCTTT
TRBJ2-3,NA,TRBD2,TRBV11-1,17,CASSLVTSGTWTDTQYF,TGTGCCAGCAGCCTAGTGACTAGCGGGACATGGACAGATACGCAGTATTTT
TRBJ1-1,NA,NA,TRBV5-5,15,CASSLAWLRGAEAFF,TGTGCCAGCAGCTTGGCCTGGTTAAGGGGTGCTGAAGCTTTCTTT
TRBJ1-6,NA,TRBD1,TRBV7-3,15,CASSPGTGYNSPLHF,TGTGCCAGCAGCCCCGGGACAGGATATAATTCACCCCTCCACTTT
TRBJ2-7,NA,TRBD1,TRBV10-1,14,CASSEGTGGHEQYF,TGCGCCAGCAGTGAGGGGACAGGGGGCCACGAGCAGTACTTC
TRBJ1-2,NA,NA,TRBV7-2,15,CASSPGQTANYGYTF,TGTGCCAGCAGCCCCGGACAGACCGCTAACTATGGCTACACCTTC
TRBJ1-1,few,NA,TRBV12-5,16,CASGLVVPRARTEAFF,TGTGCTAGTGGTTTGGTAGTTCCCAGGGCCCGGACTGAAGCTTTCTTT
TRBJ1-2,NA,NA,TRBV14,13,CASSQVVSFGYTF,TGTGCCAGCAGCCAAGTTGTCTCCTTCGGCTACACCTTC
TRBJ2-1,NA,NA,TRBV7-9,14,CASSLEVRYNEQFF,TGTGCCAGCAGCTTAGAAGTGCGGTACAATGAGCAGTTCTTC
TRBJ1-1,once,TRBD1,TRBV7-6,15,CASTQGGAVNTEAFF,TGTGCCAGCACTCAGGGGGGAGCCGTGAACACTGAAGCTTTCTTT
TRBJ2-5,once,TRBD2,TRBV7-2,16,CASSFGGLAGQETQYF,TGTGCCAGCAGCTTCGGAGGACTAGCGGGCCAAGAGACCCAGTACTTC
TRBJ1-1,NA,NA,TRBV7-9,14,CASSLMQGAWEAFF,TGTGCCAGCAGCTTAATGCAGGGCGCCTGGGAAGCTTTCTTT
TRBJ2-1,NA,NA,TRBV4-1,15,CASSQEADSYNEQFF,TGCGCCAGCAGCCAAGAGGCGGACTCCTACAATGAGCAGTTCTTC
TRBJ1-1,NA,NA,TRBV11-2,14,CASSRHPAQTEAFF,TGTGCCAGCAGCCGGCATCCGGCACAGACTGAAGCTTTCTTT
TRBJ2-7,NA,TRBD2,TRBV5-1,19,CASSLGRLAGGTSSYEQYF,TGCGCCAGCAGCTTGGGTCGTCTAGCGGGGGGGACCAGCTCCTACGAGCAGTACTTC
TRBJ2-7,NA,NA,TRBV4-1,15,CASSHSSGRGDEQYF,TGCGCCAGCAGCCACTCATCCGGGAGAGGCGACGAGCAGTACTTC
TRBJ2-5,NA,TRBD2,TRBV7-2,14,CASSLAGLQETQYF,TGTGCCAGCAGCCTAGCGGGACTCCAAGAGACCCAGTACTTC
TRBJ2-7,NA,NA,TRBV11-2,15,CASSLGTALSYEQYF,TGTGCCAGCAGCTTAGGGACAGCCCTATCCTACGAGCAGTACTTC
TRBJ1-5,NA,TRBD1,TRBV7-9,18,CASSLVGQGGIIGQPQHF,TGTGCCAGCAGCTTAGTGGGACAGGGGGGAATCATAGGTCAGCCCCAGCATTTT
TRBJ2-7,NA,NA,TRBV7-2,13,CASSLKTAQPQYF,TGTGCCAGCAGCTTAAAGACAGCCCAGCCTCAGTACTTC
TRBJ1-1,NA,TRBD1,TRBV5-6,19,CASSSSSGTGLIVRTEAFF,TGTGCCAGCAGCTCTTCCTCTGGGACAGGGTTGATAGTACGGACTGAAGCTTTCTTT
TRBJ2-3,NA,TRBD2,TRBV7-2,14,CASSYKRGGDTQYF,TGTGCCAGCAGCTATAAGCGGGGAGGAGATACGCAGTATTTT